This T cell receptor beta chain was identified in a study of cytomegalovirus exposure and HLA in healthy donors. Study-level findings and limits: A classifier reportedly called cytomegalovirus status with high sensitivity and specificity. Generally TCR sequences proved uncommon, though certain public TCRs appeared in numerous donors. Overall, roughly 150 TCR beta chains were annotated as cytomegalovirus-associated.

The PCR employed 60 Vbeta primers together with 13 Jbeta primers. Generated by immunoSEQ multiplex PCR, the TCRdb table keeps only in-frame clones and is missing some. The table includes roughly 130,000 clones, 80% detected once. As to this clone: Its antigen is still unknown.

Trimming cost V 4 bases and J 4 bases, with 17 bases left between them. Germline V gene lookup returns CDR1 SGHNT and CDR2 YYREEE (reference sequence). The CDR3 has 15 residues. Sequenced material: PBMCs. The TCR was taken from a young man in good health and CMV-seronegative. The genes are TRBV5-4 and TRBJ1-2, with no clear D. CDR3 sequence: CASSESIGTGYGYTF. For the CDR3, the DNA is TGTGCCAGCAGCGAGAGTATCGGTACGGGCTATGGCTACACCTTC.